These T cell receptor beta chains were read from a single sample in a study of vaccination and CD4 T cells after COVID-19. MiXCR, run by TCRdb on the PCR reads, gives a single entry per CDR3 protein. There are 17,000 or so distinct CDR3 sequences in the sample; under 55% occur only once, and approximately 5% lies in the top ten. For these TCRs, the target antigens are not known. This material consisted of CD4+ T cells from blood, cultured in vitro, taken before SARS-CoV-2 vaccination. The receptor source for this set is a human donor who had recovered from COVID-19. Both conserved end residues are part of each CDR3. Each record gives: V gene, clone size, D gene, J gene, CDR3 protein, CDR3 DNA. A D gene is named only where the DNA matches it firmly. Clone size is shown for a subset of rows, as once, few, many or a class of expanded clone.

v_call: TRBV27
clone_size: NA
d_call: TRBD2
j_call: TRBJ2-1
cdr3_aa: CASSLFPRAGGYNEQFF
cdr3_nt: TGTGCCAGCAGTTTATTCCCTCGAGCGGGAGGCTACAATGAGCAGTTCTTC

v_call: TRBV7-2
clone_size: NA
d_call: TRBD1
j_call: TRBJ1-2
cdr3_aa: CASSQNTGVWGYTF
cdr3_nt: TGTGCCAGCAGCCAGAATACAGGGGTTTGGGGCTACACCTTC

v_call: TRBV6-5
clone_size: few
d_call: NA
j_call: TRBJ1-5
cdr3_aa: CASSYDGRDQPQHF
cdr3_nt: TGTGCCAGCAGTTACGACGGCAGGGATCAGCCCCAGCATTTT

v_call: TRBV6-2/TRBV6-3
clone_size: NA
d_call: NA
j_call: TRBJ1-4
cdr3_aa: CASSGGGEKLFF
cdr3_nt: TGTGCCAGCAGTGGGGGAGGTGAAAAACTGTTTTTT

v_call: TRBV10-3
clone_size: NA
d_call: NA
j_call: TRBJ1-5
cdr3_aa: CAISERIGSISNQPQHF
cdr3_nt: TGTGCCATCAGTGAGAGGATAGGGAGCATCAGCAATCAGCCCCAGCATTTT

v_call: TRBV11-2
clone_size: NA
d_call: NA
j_call: TRBJ2-7
cdr3_aa: CASSSSSSGYEQYF
cdr3_nt: TGTGCCAGCAGCTCCTCCAGTAGCGGCTACGAGCAGTACTTC

v_call: TRBV6-1
clone_size: NA
d_call: TRBD2
j_call: TRBJ2-1
cdr3_aa: CASSRTKTSGSYNEQFF
cdr3_nt: TGTGCCAGCAGTCGTACTAAAACTAGCGGCTCCTACAATGAGCAGTTCTTC

v_call: TRBV30
clone_size: few
d_call: NA
j_call: TRBJ1-2
cdr3_aa: CAWRPLGNGYTF
cdr3_nt: TGTGCCTGGCGGCCGCTTGGGAATGGCTACACCTTC

v_call: TRBV6-2/TRBV6-3
clone_size: NA
d_call: NA
j_call: TRBJ1-2
cdr3_aa: CASQLRLRNGYTF
cdr3_nt: TGTGCCTCTCAGTTAAGGCTACGGAATGGCTACACCTTC

v_call: TRBV7-2
clone_size: NA
d_call: TRBD1
j_call: TRBJ1-5
cdr3_aa: CASSLGGQGGNQPQHF
cdr3_nt: TGTGCCAGCAGCTTAGGGGGACAGGGAGGCAATCAGCCCCAGCATTTT

v_call: TRBV20-1
clone_size: NA
d_call: NA
j_call: TRBJ1-5
cdr3_aa: CSAIHSRVQPQHF
cdr3_nt: TGCAGTGCGATTCATAGTAGGGTTCAGCCCCAGCATTTT

v_call: TRBV19
clone_size: NA
d_call: NA
j_call: TRBJ1-5
cdr3_aa: CASSIPGDNQPQHF
cdr3_nt: TGTGCCAGTAGTATTCCGGGGGACAATCAGCCCCAGCATTTT

v_call: TRBV7-3
clone_size: few
d_call: NA
j_call: TRBJ1-5
cdr3_aa: CASSLDFSSPQHF
cdr3_nt: TGTGCCAGCAGCTTAGATTTCAGCTCGCCCCAGCATTTT

v_call: TRBV19
clone_size: NA
d_call: NA
j_call: TRBJ1-5
cdr3_aa: CASSIRIIQRSNQPQHF
cdr3_nt: TGTGCCAGTAGTATCAGGATTATTCAACGGAGCAATCAGCCCCAGCATTTT

v_call: TRBV24-1
clone_size: few
d_call: NA
j_call: TRBJ2-6
cdr3_aa: CATSDQSAPGANVLTF
cdr3_nt: TGTGCCACCAGTGATCAAAGCGCGCCTGGGGCCAACGTCCTGACTTTC

v_call: TRBV5-4
clone_size: medium-sized
d_call: TRBD1
j_call: TRBJ2-5
cdr3_aa: CASSYRGKSETQYF
cdr3_nt: TGTGCCAGCAGCTACAGGGGGAAGTCAGAGACCCAGTACTTC

v_call: TRBV7-2
clone_size: few
d_call: NA
j_call: TRBJ1-1
cdr3_aa: CASSLNTGGTEAFF
cdr3_nt: TGTGCCAGCAGCTTAAACACAGGCGGCACTGAAGCTTTCTTT

v_call: TRBV19
clone_size: NA
d_call: TRBD1
j_call: TRBJ1-2
cdr3_aa: CASQRDRDYYGYTF
cdr3_nt: TGTGCCAGTCAACGGGACAGGGACTACTATGGCTACACCTTC

v_call: TRBV24-1
clone_size: few
d_call: NA
j_call: TRBJ1-2
cdr3_aa: CATSDTNYGYTF
cdr3_nt: TGTGCCACCAGTGATACTAACTATGGCTACACCTTC

v_call: TRBV6-1
clone_size: few
d_call: NA
j_call: TRBJ2-7
cdr3_aa: CASSEADWSSNF
cdr3_nt: TGTGCCAGCAGTGAAGCGGACTGGAGCAGTAACTTC

v_call: TRBV15
clone_size: NA
d_call: NA
j_call: TRBJ2-3
cdr3_aa: CATSRDFLGPSTDTQYF
cdr3_nt: TGTGCCACCAGCAGAGATTTTTTGGGACCGAGCACAGATACGCAGTATTTT

v_call: TRBV19
clone_size: NA
d_call: NA
j_call: TRBJ1-1
cdr3_aa: CASSAKGPNTEAFF
cdr3_nt: TGTGCCAGTAGTGCAAAGGGGCCGAACACTGAAGCTTTCTTT

v_call: TRBV18
clone_size: NA
d_call: NA
j_call: TRBJ1-1
cdr3_aa: CASSTGQGLAEAFF
cdr3_nt: TGTGCCAGCTCAACGGGGCAGGGGTTGGCTGAAGCTTTCTTT

v_call: TRBV4-3
clone_size: NA
d_call: NA
j_call: TRBJ1-2
cdr3_aa: CASSQEGKYNYGYTF
cdr3_nt: TGCGCCAGCAGCCAAGAGGGGAAGTACAACTATGGCTACACCTTC

v_call: TRBV30
clone_size: NA
d_call: NA
j_call: TRBJ1-2
cdr3_aa: CASPGKGWLNYGYTF
cdr3_nt: TGTGCCTCCCCAGGAAAGGGGTGGCTCAACTATGGCTACACCTTC

v_call: TRBV6-5
clone_size: few
d_call: NA
j_call: TRBJ1-2
cdr3_aa: CASSYSAGQGGYTF
cdr3_nt: TGTGCCAGCAGTTACTCGGCAGGTCAGGGAGGCTACACCTTC

v_call: TRBV7-6
clone_size: NA
d_call: NA
j_call: TRBJ2-7
cdr3_aa: CASSPAGAHHEQYF
cdr3_nt: TGTGCCAGCAGCCCGGCAGGGGCGCACCACGAGCAGTACTTC

v_call: TRBV9
clone_size: NA
d_call: NA
j_call: TRBJ2-3
cdr3_aa: CASSVAAADTQYF
cdr3_nt: TGTGCCAGCAGCGTAGCAGCGGCGGATACGCAGTATTTT

v_call: TRBV9
clone_size: few
d_call: NA
j_call: TRBJ1-2
cdr3_aa: CASSGRVYTF
cdr3_nt: TGTGCCAGCAGCGGGAGGGTGTACACCTTC

v_call: TRBV19
clone_size: NA
d_call: NA
j_call: TRBJ2-2
cdr3_aa: CASRPKLQGMAGELFF
cdr3_nt: TGTGCCAGTAGGCCTAAACTGCAGGGGATGGCCGGGGAGCTGTTTTTT

v_call: TRBV19
clone_size: NA
d_call: TRBD2
j_call: TRBJ2-3
cdr3_aa: CASSRGGTDTQYF
cdr3_nt: TGTGCCAGTAGTCGGGGGGGCACAGATACGCAGTATTTT

v_call: TRBV6-2/TRBV6-3
clone_size: few
d_call: TRBD1
j_call: TRBJ2-5
cdr3_aa: CASSKTGTGFETQYF
cdr3_nt: TGTGCCAGCAGCAAGACCGGGACAGGGTTTGAGACCCAGTACTTC

v_call: TRBV7-3
clone_size: NA
d_call: NA
j_call: TRBJ2-5
cdr3_aa: CASSFGTFTNQETQYF
cdr3_nt: TGTGCCAGCAGCTTTGGGACCTTCACTAATCAAGAGACCCAGTACTTC

v_call: TRBV4-3
clone_size: NA
d_call: NA
j_call: TRBJ1-6
cdr3_aa: CASSQVGTNSPLHF
cdr3_nt: TGCGCCAGCAGCCAAGTCGGGACTAATTCACCCCTCCACTTT

v_call: TRBV6-1
clone_size: few
d_call: TRBD2
j_call: TRBJ2-5
cdr3_aa: CASRRTSGRSQETQYF
cdr3_nt: TGTGCCAGCAGGAGGACTAGCGGGAGGTCACAAGAGACCCAGTACTTC

v_call: TRBV30
clone_size: NA
d_call: TRBD1
j_call: TRBJ1-2
cdr3_aa: CAWSGYRGSDYGYTF
cdr3_nt: TGTGCCTGGAGCGGCTACAGGGGCTCGGACTATGGCTACACCTTC

v_call: TRBV20-1
clone_size: once
d_call: NA
j_call: TRBJ1-2
cdr3_aa: CSAPPGTPNYGYTF
cdr3_nt: TGCAGTGCCCCCCCCGGGACACCTAACTATGGCTACACCTTC

v_call: TRBV28
clone_size: NA
d_call: NA
j_call: TRBJ2-4
cdr3_aa: CASSADNAPWNIQYF
cdr3_nt: TGTGCCAGCAGTGCCGATAATGCTCCTTGGAACATTCAGTACTTC

v_call: TRBV19
clone_size: NA
d_call: NA
j_call: TRBJ1-2
cdr3_aa: CASKRDDHYGYTF
cdr3_nt: TGTGCCAGTAAAAGGGACGACCACTATGGCTACACCTTC

v_call: TRBV10-3
clone_size: few
d_call: TRBD2
j_call: TRBJ2-5
cdr3_aa: CAISPSGGRLETQYF
cdr3_nt: TGTGCCATCAGCCCTAGCGGGGGCCGCCTAGAGACCCAGTACTTC